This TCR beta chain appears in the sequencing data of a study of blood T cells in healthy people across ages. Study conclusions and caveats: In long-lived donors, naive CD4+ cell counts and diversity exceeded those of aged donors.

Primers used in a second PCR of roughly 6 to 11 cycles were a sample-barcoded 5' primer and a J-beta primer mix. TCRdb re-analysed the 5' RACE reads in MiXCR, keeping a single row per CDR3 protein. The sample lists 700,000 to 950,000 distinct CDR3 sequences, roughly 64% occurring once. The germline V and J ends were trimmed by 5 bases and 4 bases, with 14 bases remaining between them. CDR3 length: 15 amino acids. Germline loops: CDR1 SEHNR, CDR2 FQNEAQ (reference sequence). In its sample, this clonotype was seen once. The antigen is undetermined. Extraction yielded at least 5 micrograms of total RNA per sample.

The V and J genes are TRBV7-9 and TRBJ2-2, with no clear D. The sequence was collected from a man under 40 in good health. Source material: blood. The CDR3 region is CASSPQPETTGELFF. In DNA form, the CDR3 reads TGTGCCAGCAGCCCTCAGCCGGAGACCACCGGGGAGCTGTTTTTT.